The rows below give T cell receptor beta chains drawn from one sample of a study of blood T cells in healthy people across ages. In TCRdb, the 5' RACE reads were re-called with MiXCR into one record per CDR3 protein. Here the sample spans fewer than 2,000,000 distinct CDR3 sequences, about two fifths being singletons. Sequenced material: blood. The receptors were gathered from a human donor in good health. The CDR3 runs from the conserved cysteine through the conserved F or W. Fields, in order: clone size, D gene, V gene, J gene, CDR3 DNA, CDR3 protein. The D gene is left open where the match is weak. Only part of the rows carry a size: once, few, many, or a class if the clone is expanded.

clone_size: NA
d_call: NA
v_call: TRBV20-1
j_call: TRBJ1-6
cdr3_nt: TGCAGTGCTAGACACGGGGCTATCGGTTCACCCCTCCACTTT
cdr3_aa: CSARHGAIGSPLHF

clone_size: NA
d_call: TRBD2
v_call: TRBV15
j_call: TRBJ2-5
cdr3_nt: TGTGCCACCAGCATTGGGGGGGGAGGCCAAGAGACCCAGTACTTC
cdr3_aa: CATSIGGGGQETQYF

clone_size: NA
d_call: NA
v_call: TRBV20-1
j_call: TRBJ2-3
cdr3_nt: TGCAGTGCCCCACAAGTGGGGGAAAGAGATACGCGGTATTTT
cdr3_aa: CSAPQVGERDTRYF

clone_size: NA
d_call: TRBD1
v_call: TRBV10-3
j_call: TRBJ1-2
cdr3_nt: TGTGCCATCAGTGAGCCGGGGACAGGCCAACTTACTAACTATGGCTACACCTTC
cdr3_aa: CAISEPGTGQLTNYGYTF

clone_size: few
d_call: TRBD2
v_call: TRBV29-1
j_call: TRBJ2-3
cdr3_nt: TGCAGCGTTCTAACGGGGGGACCGGATACGCAGTATTTT
cdr3_aa: CSVLTGGPDTQYF

clone_size: NA
d_call: NA
v_call: TRBV12-3/TRBV12-4
j_call: TRBJ2-7
cdr3_nt: TGTGCCAGCAGTTTCTCAGGGCTCGAACACGAGCAGTACTTC
cdr3_aa: CASSFSGLEHEQYF

clone_size: NA
d_call: TRBD2
v_call: TRBV7-2
j_call: TRBJ2-1
cdr3_nt: TGTGCCAGCAGCAAGACGACTAGCGGGGGGGCCGGTTGGTATGAGCAGTTCTTC
cdr3_aa: CASSKTTSGGAGWYEQFF

clone_size: NA
d_call: TRBD1
v_call: TRBV7-2
j_call: TRBJ1-6
cdr3_nt: TGTGCCAGCAGCTTAGCAAACAGGGGATATTCACCCCTCCACTTT
cdr3_aa: CASSLANRGYSPLHF

clone_size: many
d_call: NA
v_call: TRBV7-8
j_call: TRBJ2-3
cdr3_nt: TGTGCCAGCAGCTCTTATAGCACAGATACGCAGTATTTT
cdr3_aa: CASSSYSTDTQYF

clone_size: NA
d_call: TRBD1
v_call: TRBV10-3
j_call: TRBJ2-1
cdr3_nt: TGTGCCATCAGTGAGTCCAGGGGGACAGGGCTGAATGAGCAGTTCTTC
cdr3_aa: CAISESRGTGLNEQFF

clone_size: once
d_call: TRBD1
v_call: TRBV5-6
j_call: TRBJ1-6
cdr3_nt: TGTGCCAGCAGCTCAGGGGGAGCTTCACCCCTCCACTTT
cdr3_aa: CASSSGGASPLHF

clone_size: once
d_call: NA
v_call: TRBV28
j_call: TRBJ1-6
cdr3_nt: TGTGCCAGCAGTTTATCCGGGAGGGCAGGGAGCAATTCACCCCTCCACTTT
cdr3_aa: CASSLSGRAGSNSPLHF

clone_size: few
d_call: NA
v_call: TRBV29-1
j_call: TRBJ2-3
cdr3_nt: TGCAGCGTTGAAGATCAGCTGACAGATACGCAGTATTTT
cdr3_aa: CSVEDQLTDTQYF

clone_size: NA
d_call: NA
v_call: TRBV18
j_call: TRBJ2-3
cdr3_nt: TGTGCCAGCAGCCCCAGTCTGTCTAGCACAGATACGCAGTATTTT
cdr3_aa: CASSPSLSSTDTQYF

clone_size: many
d_call: NA
v_call: TRBV7-9
j_call: TRBJ2-1
cdr3_nt: TGTGCCAGCAGCTTATCCCAAGCCGATGAGCAGTTCTTC
cdr3_aa: CASSLSQADEQFF

clone_size: few
d_call: NA
v_call: TRBV28
j_call: TRBJ2-5
cdr3_nt: TGTGCCAGCAGTTTAGAAGTCGGTGAAATCCAAGAGACCCAGTACTTC
cdr3_aa: CASSLEVGEIQETQYF

clone_size: NA
d_call: TRBD2
v_call: TRBV4-3
j_call: TRBJ2-3
cdr3_nt: TGCGCCAGCAGCCAAGAAGCGGGGGCCCGCACAGATACGCAGTATTTT
cdr3_aa: CASSQEAGARTDTQYF

clone_size: NA
d_call: NA
v_call: TRBV18
j_call: TRBJ1-5
cdr3_nt: TGTGCCAGCTCACCGTATATGGCGGGGGGCAATCAGCCCCAGCATTTT
cdr3_aa: CASSPYMAGGNQPQHF

clone_size: NA
d_call: NA
v_call: TRBV9
j_call: TRBJ2-6
cdr3_nt: TGTGCCAGCAGCGTAGCCGTAGGGACTGGGGCCAACGTCCTGACTTTC
cdr3_aa: CASSVAVGTGANVLTF

clone_size: few
d_call: NA
v_call: TRBV14
j_call: TRBJ2-1
cdr3_nt: TGTGCCAGCAGCCCGAGGAAAACTTACAATGAGCAGTTCTTC
cdr3_aa: CASSPRKTYNEQFF

clone_size: NA
d_call: TRBD2
v_call: TRBV6-2/TRBV6-3
j_call: TRBJ2-1
cdr3_nt: TGTGCCAGCAGTTATTCGGGGGGGAGTTCGTTCTTC
cdr3_aa: CASSYSGGSSFF

clone_size: NA
d_call: TRBD2
v_call: TRBV7-2
j_call: TRBJ2-5
cdr3_nt: TGTGCCAGCAGCTCAACAAAACTAGCGGGCCAGTACTTC
cdr3_aa: CASSSTKLAGQYF

clone_size: NA
d_call: NA
v_call: TRBV4-1
j_call: TRBJ2-7
cdr3_nt: TGCGCCAGCAGCCAAGGGGCTCCCAGCTCCTACGAGCAGTACTTC
cdr3_aa: CASSQGAPSSYEQYF

clone_size: NA
d_call: NA
v_call: TRBV12-3/TRBV12-4
j_call: TRBJ2-1
cdr3_nt: TGTGCCAGCGGATACGGGACGGCGGGAGAGCAGTTCTTC
cdr3_aa: CASGYGTAGEQFF

clone_size: NA
d_call: NA
v_call: TRBV20-1
j_call: TRBJ2-1
cdr3_nt: TGCAGTGCTAGACGGGCAGGGGTTGTTGATGAGCAGTTCTTC
cdr3_aa: CSARRAGVVDEQFF

clone_size: few
d_call: NA
v_call: TRBV7-8
j_call: TRBJ2-7
cdr3_nt: TGTGCCTGCAGCTTAGACCAGATCTACGAGCAGTACTTC
cdr3_aa: CACSLDQIYEQYF

clone_size: NA
d_call: NA
v_call: TRBV11-2
j_call: TRBJ2-7
cdr3_nt: TGTGCCAGCAGTCCCGGACTATCCCCCTACGAGCAGTACTTC
cdr3_aa: CASSPGLSPYEQYF

clone_size: NA
d_call: TRBD2
v_call: TRBV20-1
j_call: TRBJ2-5
cdr3_nt: TGCAGTGCTAGAAAGTGGACTAGCGGGGAGGAGACCCAGTACTTC
cdr3_aa: CSARKWTSGEETQYF

clone_size: NA
d_call: NA
v_call: TRBV20-1
j_call: TRBJ2-3
cdr3_nt: TGCAGTGCGAATTTTAGGGGCAGGAGCACAGATACGCAGTATTTT
cdr3_aa: CSANFRGRSTDTQYF

clone_size: NA
d_call: NA
v_call: TRBV5-5
j_call: TRBJ1-1
cdr3_nt: TGTGCCAGCAGCTTTCAGATTTACAGCCAGACTGAAGCTTTCTTT
cdr3_aa: CASSFQIYSQTEAFF

clone_size: few
d_call: NA
v_call: TRBV9
j_call: TRBJ2-5
cdr3_nt: TGTGCCAGCAGCTTAACAGGCCGACACCAAGAGACCCAGTACTTC
cdr3_aa: CASSLTGRHQETQYF

clone_size: NA
d_call: NA
v_call: TRBV7-6
j_call: TRBJ2-2
cdr3_nt: TGTGCCAGCAGCCCTGAGGGGGGCACTAACACCGGGGAGCTGTTTTTT
cdr3_aa: CASSPEGGTNTGELFF

clone_size: once
d_call: TRBD2
v_call: TRBV20-1
j_call: TRBJ2-5
cdr3_nt: TGCAGTGCTTCCGAAGGAGATAGCGGGGAACAAGAGACCCAGTACTTC
cdr3_aa: CSASEGDSGEQETQYF

clone_size: NA
d_call: TRBD1
v_call: TRBV20-1
j_call: TRBJ2-7
cdr3_nt: TGCAGTACTAGAGTATATCAGGGGGAATACGAGCAGTACTTC
cdr3_aa: CSTRVYQGEYEQYF

clone_size: NA
d_call: TRBD1
v_call: TRBV7-9
j_call: TRBJ2-7
cdr3_nt: TGTACCAGCAGCTTGGCAGGGGGTCACGAGCAGTACTTC
cdr3_aa: CTSSLAGGHEQYF

clone_size: NA
d_call: TRBD2
v_call: TRBV4-2
j_call: TRBJ2-1
cdr3_nt: TGTGCCAGCAGCCAAGATGGTGGGGGAGGGGACCTCCAGAATGAGCAGTTCTTC
cdr3_aa: CASSQDGGGGDLQNEQFF

clone_size: few
d_call: NA
v_call: TRBV3-1
j_call: TRBJ2-1
cdr3_nt: TGTGCCAGCAGCCACCCAACCCGGGACGGCAAGAATGAGCAGTTCTTC
cdr3_aa: CASSHPTRDGKNEQFF